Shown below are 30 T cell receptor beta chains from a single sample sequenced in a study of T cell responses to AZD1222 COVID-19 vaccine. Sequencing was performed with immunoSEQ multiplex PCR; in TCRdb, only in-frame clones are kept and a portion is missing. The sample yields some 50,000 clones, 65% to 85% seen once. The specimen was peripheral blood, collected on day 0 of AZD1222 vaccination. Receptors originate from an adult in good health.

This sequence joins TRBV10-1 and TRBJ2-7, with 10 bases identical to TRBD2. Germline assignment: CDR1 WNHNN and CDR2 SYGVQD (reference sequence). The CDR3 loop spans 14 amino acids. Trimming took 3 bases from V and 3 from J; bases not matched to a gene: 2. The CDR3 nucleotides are TGCGCCAGCAGTGATACTAGCGGGAACTACGAGCAGTACTTC. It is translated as CASSDTSGNYEQYF.

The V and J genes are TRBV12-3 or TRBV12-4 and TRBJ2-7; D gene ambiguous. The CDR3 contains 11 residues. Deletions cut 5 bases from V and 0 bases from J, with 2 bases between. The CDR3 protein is CASSSSYEQYF. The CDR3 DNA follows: TGTGCCAGCAGTAGCTCCTACGAGCAGTACTTC.

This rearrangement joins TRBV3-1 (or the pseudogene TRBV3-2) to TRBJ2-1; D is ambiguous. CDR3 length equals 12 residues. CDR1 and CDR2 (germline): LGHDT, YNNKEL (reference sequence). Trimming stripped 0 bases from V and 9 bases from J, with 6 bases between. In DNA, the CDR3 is TGTGCCAGCAGCCAAGATCGGTTTGAGCAGTTCTTC. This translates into CASSQDRFEQFF.

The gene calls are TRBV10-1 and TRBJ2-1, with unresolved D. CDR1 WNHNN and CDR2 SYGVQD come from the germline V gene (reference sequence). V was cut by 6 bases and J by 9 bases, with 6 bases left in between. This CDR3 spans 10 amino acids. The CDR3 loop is CASRLGEQFF. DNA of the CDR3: TGCGCCAGCAGGCTGGGTGAGCAGTTCTTC.

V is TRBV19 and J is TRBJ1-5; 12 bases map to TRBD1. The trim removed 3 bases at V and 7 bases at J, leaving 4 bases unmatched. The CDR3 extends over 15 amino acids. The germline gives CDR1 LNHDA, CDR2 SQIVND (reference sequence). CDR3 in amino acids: CASSIRDRGRQPQHF. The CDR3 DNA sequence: TGTGCCAGTAGTATCCGGGACAGGGGGCGGCAGCCCCAGCATTTT.

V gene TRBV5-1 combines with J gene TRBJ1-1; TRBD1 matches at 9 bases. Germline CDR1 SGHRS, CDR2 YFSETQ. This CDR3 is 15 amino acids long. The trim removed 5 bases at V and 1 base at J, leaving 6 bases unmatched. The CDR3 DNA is TGCGCCAGCAGTTATACAGGGGGCCCGAACACTGAAGCTTTCTTT. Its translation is CASSYTGGPNTEAFF. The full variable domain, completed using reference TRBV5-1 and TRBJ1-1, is KAGVTQTPRYLIKTRGQQVTLSCSPISGHRSVSWYQQTPGQGLQFLFEYFSETQRNKGNFPGRFSGRQFSNSRSEMNVSTLELGDSALYLCASSYTGGPNTEAFFGQGTRLTVV.

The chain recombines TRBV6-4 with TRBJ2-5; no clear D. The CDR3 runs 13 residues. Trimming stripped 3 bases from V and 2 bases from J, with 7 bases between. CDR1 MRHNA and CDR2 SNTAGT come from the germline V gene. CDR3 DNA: TGTGCCAGCAGTGAGAACAGTCAAGAGACCCAGTACTTC. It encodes CASSENSQETQYF.

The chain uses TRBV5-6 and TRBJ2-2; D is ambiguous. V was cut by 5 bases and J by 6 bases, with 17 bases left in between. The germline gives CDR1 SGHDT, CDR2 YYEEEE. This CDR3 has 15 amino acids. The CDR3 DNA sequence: TGTGCCAGCAGTCTGAGAATATTGAAGTCCGGGGAGCTGTTTTTT. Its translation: CASSLRILKSGELFF.

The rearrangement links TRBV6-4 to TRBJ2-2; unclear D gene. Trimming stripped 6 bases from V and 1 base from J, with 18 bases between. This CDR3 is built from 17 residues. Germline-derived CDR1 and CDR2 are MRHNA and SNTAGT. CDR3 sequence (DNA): TGTGCCAGCAGCGAACCCACAACCTCGGGGAACACCGGGGAGCTGTTTTTT. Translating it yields CASSEPTTSGNTGELFF.

The CDR3 DNA is TGTGCCAGCACTCACTTGAACACCGGGGAGCTGTTTTTT. It specifies CASTHLNTGELFF. The J gene is TRBJ2-2, the V gene TRBV6-5; D gene uncertain. In germline, CDR1 is MNHEY, CDR2 SVGAGI. Trimming removed 7 bases from V and 1 base from J, with 7 bases in between. There are 13 residues in the CDR3.

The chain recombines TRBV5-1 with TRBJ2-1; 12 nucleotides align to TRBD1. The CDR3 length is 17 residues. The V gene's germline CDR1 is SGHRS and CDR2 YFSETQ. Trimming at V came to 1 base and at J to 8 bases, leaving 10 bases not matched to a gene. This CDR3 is CASSLILSGQGADEQFF. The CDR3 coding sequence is TGCGCCAGCAGCTTGATCCTTTCGGGACAGGGGGCAGATGAGCAGTTCTTC. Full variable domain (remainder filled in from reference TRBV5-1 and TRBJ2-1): KAGVTQTPRYLIKTRGQQVTLSCSPISGHRSVSWYQQTPGQGLQFLFEYFSETQRNKGNFPGRFSGRQFSNSRSEMNVSTLELGDSALYLCASSLILSGQGADEQFFGPGTRLTVL.

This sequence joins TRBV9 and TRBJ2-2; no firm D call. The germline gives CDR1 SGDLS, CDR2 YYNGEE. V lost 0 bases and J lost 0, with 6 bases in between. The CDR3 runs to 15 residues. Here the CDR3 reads CASSVVPTNTGELFF. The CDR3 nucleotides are TGTGCCAGCAGCGTAGTGCCGACGAACACCGGGGAGCTGTTTTTT. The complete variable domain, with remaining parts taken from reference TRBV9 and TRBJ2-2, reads DSGVTQTPKHLITATGQRVTLRCSPRSGDLSVYWYQQSLDQGLQFLIQYYNGEERAKGNILERFSAQQFPDLHSELNLSSLELGDSALYFCASSVVPTNTGELFFGEGSRLTVL.

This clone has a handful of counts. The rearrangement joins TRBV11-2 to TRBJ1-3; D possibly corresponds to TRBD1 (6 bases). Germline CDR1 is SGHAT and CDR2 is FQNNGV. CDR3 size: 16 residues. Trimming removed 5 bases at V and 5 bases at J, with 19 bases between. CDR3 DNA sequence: TGTGCCAGCAGCACCTCCCGTGGGGGGGGCCGAAACACCATATATTTT. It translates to CASSTSRGGGRNTIYF.

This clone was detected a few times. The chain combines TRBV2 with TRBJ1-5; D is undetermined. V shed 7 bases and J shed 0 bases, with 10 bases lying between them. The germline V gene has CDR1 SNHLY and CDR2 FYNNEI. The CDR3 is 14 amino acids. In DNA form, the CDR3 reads TGTGCCAGCAACGCCCGGCATAGCAATCAGCCCCAGCATTTT. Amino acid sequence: CASNARHSNQPQHF.

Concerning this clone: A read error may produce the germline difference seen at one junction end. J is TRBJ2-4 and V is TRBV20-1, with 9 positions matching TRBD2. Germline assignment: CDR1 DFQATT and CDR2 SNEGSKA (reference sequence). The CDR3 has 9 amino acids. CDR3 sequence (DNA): TGCAGTGCTAGCGGCGGGAGGGGGTTC. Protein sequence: CSASGGRGF.

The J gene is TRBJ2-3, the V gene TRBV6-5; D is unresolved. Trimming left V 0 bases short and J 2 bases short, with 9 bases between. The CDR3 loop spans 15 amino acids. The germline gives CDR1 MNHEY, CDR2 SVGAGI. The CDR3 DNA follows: TGTGCCAGCAGTTACTCGTTGGACCCCACAGATACGCAGTATTTT. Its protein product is CASSYSLDPTDTQYF.

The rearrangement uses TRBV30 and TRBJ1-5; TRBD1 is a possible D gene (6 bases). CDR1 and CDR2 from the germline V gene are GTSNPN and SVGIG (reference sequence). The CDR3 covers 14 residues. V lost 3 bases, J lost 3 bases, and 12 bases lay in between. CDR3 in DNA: TGTGCCTGGAGCCAGGGGTTCCTCAATCAGCCCCAGCATTTT. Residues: CAWSQGFLNQPQHF. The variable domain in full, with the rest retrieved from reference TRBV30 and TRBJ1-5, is SQTIHQWPATLVQPVGSPLSLECTVEGTSNPNLYWYRQAAGRGLQLLFYSVGIGQISSEVPQNLSASRPQDRQFILSSKKLLLSDSGFYLCAWSQGFLNQPQHFGDGTRLSIL.

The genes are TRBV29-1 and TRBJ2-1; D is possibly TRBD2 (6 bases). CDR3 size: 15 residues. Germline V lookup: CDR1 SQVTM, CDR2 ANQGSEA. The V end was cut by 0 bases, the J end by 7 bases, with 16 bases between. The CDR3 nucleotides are TGCAGCGTTGAAGATGGGGACGGGAGTCGAAATGAGCAGTTCTTC. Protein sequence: CSVEDGDGSRNEQFF.

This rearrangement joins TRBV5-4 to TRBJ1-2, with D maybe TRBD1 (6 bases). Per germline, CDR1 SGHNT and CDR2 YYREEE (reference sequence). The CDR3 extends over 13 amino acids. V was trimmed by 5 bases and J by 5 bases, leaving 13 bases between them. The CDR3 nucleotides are TGTGCCAGCAGTACAACAGGGAGATATGGCTACACCTTC. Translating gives CASSTTGRYGYTF.

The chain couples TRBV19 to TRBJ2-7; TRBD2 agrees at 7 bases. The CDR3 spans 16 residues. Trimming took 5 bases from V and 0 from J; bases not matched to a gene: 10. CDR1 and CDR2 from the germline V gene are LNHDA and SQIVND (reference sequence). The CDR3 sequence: CASSPKPSGSSYEQYF. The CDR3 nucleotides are TGTGCCAGTAGTCCCAAGCCTAGCGGAAGCTCCTACGAGCAGTACTTC.

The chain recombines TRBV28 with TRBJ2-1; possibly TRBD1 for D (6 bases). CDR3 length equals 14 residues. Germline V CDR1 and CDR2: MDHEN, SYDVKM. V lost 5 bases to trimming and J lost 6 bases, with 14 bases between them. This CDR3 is CASSLPQGSNEQFF. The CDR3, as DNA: TGTGCCAGCAGTCTTCCACAGGGAAGCAATGAGCAGTTCTTC.

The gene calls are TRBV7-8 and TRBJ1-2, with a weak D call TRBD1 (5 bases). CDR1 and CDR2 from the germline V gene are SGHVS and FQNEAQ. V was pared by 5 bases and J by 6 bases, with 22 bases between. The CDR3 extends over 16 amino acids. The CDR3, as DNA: TGTGCCAGCAGCCCGACCACCTCGCGGGGCTGGAATGGCTACACCTTC. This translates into CASSPTTSRGWNGYTF.

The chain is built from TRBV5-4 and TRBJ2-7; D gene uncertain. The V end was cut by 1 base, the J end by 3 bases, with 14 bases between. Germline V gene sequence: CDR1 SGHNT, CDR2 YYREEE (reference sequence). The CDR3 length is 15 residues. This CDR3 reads CASSLIGVGFYEQYF. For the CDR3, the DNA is TGTGCCAGCAGCTTGATTGGGGTAGGGTTCTACGAGCAGTACTTC. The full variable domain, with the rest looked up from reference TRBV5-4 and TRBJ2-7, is ETGVTQSPTHLIKTRGQQVTLRCSSQSGHNTVSWYQQALGQGPQFIFQYYREEENGRGNFPPRFSGLQFPNYSSELNVNALELDDSALYLCASSLIGVGFYEQYFGPGTRLTVT.

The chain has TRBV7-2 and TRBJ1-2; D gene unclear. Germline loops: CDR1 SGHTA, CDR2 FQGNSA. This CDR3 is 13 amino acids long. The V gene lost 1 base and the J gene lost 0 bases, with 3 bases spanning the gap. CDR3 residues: CASSLDSNYGYTF. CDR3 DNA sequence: TGTGCCAGCAGCTTAGACTCTAACTATGGCTACACCTTC.

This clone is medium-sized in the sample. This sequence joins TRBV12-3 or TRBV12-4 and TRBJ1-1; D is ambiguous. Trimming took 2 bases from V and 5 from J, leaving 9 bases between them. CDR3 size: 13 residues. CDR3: CASSLLVGTEAFF. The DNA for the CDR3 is TGTGCCAGCAGTTTATTGGTAGGGACTGAAGCTTTCTTT.

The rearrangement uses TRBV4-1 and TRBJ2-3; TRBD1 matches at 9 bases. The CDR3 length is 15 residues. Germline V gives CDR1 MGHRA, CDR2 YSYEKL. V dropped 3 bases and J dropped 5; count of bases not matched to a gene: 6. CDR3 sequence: CASSQRTGDKDTQYF. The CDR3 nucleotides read TGCGCCAGCAGCCAGCGGACAGGGGATAAAGATACGCAGTATTTT.

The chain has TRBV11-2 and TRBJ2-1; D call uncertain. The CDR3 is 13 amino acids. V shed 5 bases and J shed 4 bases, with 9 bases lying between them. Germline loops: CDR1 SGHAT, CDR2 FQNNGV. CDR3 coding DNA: TGTGCCAGCAGCCCGGTCGGGTACAATGAGCAGTTCTTC. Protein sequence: CASSPVGYNEQFF.

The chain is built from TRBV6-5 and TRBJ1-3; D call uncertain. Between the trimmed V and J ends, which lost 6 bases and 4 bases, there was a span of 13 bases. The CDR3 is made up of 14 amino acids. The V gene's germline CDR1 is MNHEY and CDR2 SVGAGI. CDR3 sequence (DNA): TGTGCCAGCAGGGCCGGGCCAAGAGGAAACACCATATATTTT. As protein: CASRAGPRGNTIYF.

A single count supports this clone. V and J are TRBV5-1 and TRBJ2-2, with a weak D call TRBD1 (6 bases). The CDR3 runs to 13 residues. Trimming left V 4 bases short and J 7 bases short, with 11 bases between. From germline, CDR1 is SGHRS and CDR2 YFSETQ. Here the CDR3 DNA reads TGCGCCAGCAGCCTACAGGGAGACGGGGAGCTGTTTTTT. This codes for CASSLQGDGELFF.

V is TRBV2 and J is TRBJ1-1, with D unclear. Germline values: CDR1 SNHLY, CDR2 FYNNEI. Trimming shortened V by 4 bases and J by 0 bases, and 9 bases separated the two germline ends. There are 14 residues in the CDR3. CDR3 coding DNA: TGTGCCAGCAGTGGGGAAGCGATGAACACTGAAGCTTTCTTT. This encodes CASSGEAMNTEAFF.